The clone carrying this T cell receptor (beta chain) occurred many times. The antigen is unknown. With 5 bases clipped from V and 13 bases from J, the junction kept 16 bases outside the gene matches. The CDR3 is made up of 15 amino acids. This sample is part of a study of identical twins. A single record per CDR3 protein comes from TCRdb applying MiXCR to the 5' RACE reads. The sample lists approximately 670,000 distinct CDR3 sequences; roughly 6% were seen once. Every one of the donors was a healthy Caucasian. Study results and caveats: Some out-of-frame alpha sequences were shared by twins, and these showed excess low generation probability.

The receptor comes from a man between 18 and 35 years old in good health. This rearrangement joins TRBV12-3 or TRBV12-4 to TRBJ1-4; 7 bases match TRBD1. The sequencing input was naive T cells sorted from blood. The CDR3 DNA follows: TGTGCCAGCAGTCCAAGACAGGGAGTTCACGACGGACTGTTTTTT. As protein: CASSPRQGVHDGLFF.